The next 22 T cell receptor beta chains were all read from a single sample in a study of T cells after yellow fever vaccination. Each CDR3 protein gets one entry after TCRdb re-called the 5' RACE reads with MiXCR. The data show just under 600,000 distinct CDR3 sequences, around an eighth seen once. The sample here was PBMCs, taken on the day of the yellow fever booster vaccination. The receptors were sampled from a man aged 25 to 40 who received the YFV17D yellow fever vaccine.

This clonotype was seen a handful of times. The CDR3 region has the DNA TGTGCCAGCAGCCCATCGGGACAGGGTAAGACTTTCTTT. Translated: CASSPSGQGKTFF. The rearrangement joins TRBV7-9 to TRBJ1-1; 9 nucleotides align to TRBD1. From germline, CDR1 is SEHNR and CDR2 FQNEAQ (reference sequence). V was pared by 5 bases and J by 12 bases, with 10 bases of the junction left unmatched. The CDR3 has 13 amino acids. The full variable domain, completed using reference TRBV7-9 and TRBJ1-1, is DTGVSQNPRHKITKRGQNVTFRCDPISEHNRLYWYRQTLGQGPEFLTYFQNEAQLEKSRLLSDRFSAERPKGSFSTLEIQRTEQGDSAMYLCASSPSGQGKTFFGQGTRLTVV.

Details on this clonotype: At one of its ends the junction is not consistent with the germline gene, which may arise from a read error. The chain is built from TRBV7-7 and TRBJ2-1; maybe TRBD2 (6 bases). CDR1 is SSHAT, CDR2 FNYEAQ, per germline (reference sequence). The CDR3 extends over 13 amino acids. The CDR3 region is CASSLGGMGEQFF. The CDR3 DNA sequence: TGTGCTAGCAGCTTAGGCGGGATGGGGGAGCAGTTCTTC.

This clonotype has a count of ten or more. The chain recombines TRBV7-2 with TRBJ2-3; D call uncertain. The germline V gene has CDR1 SGHTA and CDR2 FQGNSA. Trimming took 3 bases from V and 2 from J, leaving 9 bases between them. This CDR3 has 14 amino acids. CDR3 DNA: TGTGCCAGCAGCTTCGGACCCTACACAGATACGCAGTATTTT. It yields the protein CASSFGPYTDTQYF.

This chain joins TRBV18 and TRBJ2-3; D is unresolved. With 1 base removed from V and 2 bases from J, the gap between germline ends came to 4 bases. The CDR3 length is 13 residues. CDR1 and CDR2 (germline): KGHSH, LQKENI. Written as DNA, the CDR3 is TGTGCCAGCTCACCACTAGACACAGATACGCAGTATTTT. Translation: CASSPLDTDTQYF.

V and J are TRBV12-3 or TRBV12-4 and TRBJ2-1, with TRBD2 matching over 7 bases. With 1 base clipped from V and 8 bases from J, the junction kept 5 bases outside the gene matches. CDR3 length equals 14 residues. The CDR3 DNA is TGTGCCAGCAGTTTAGAGGCGGGAGCGGATGAGCAGTTCTTC. This translates into CASSLEAGADEQFF.

This chain uses TRBV6-5 with TRBJ2-7; D is possibly TRBD1 (6 bases). There are 14 residues in the CDR3. V shed 2 bases and J shed 2 bases, with 10 bases lying between them. In germline, CDR1 is MNHEY, CDR2 SVGAGI. The DNA of the CDR3 is TGTGCCAGCAGTTACGACAGGTTAACCTACGAGCAGTACTTC. Its translation: CASSYDRLTYEQYF.

The chain couples TRBV7-2 to TRBJ2-1; a weak D match, TRBD2 (6 bases). Looked up from germline, CDR1 is SGHTA and CDR2 is FQGNSA. CDR3 length: 16 amino acids. Trimming took 1 base from V and 3 from J, leaving 13 bases between them. The CDR3 sequence: CASSLVPAGGYNEQFF. The CDR3 DNA follows: TGTGCCAGCAGCTTAGTGCCAGCCGGGGGCTACAATGAGCAGTTCTTC.

This clonotype was counted only a few times. The rearrangement links TRBV27 to TRBJ1-1; D remains ambiguous. Trimming took 4 bases from V and 5 from J, leaving 17 bases between them. Germline V gene data show CDR1 as MNHEY and CDR2 as SMNVEV (reference sequence). CDR3 length: 15 residues. The CDR3 region is CASSSPSAVVTEAFF. The CDR3 nucleotides are TGTGCCAGCAGTTCTCCCTCAGCGGTCGTAACTGAAGCTTTCTTT.

The chain employs TRBV7-9 and TRBJ2-2; the D gene is possibly TRBD1 (5 bases). Germline CDR1 SEHNR, CDR2 FQNEAQ (reference sequence). The CDR3 is 15 residues long. V was pared by 5 bases and J by 5 bases, with 15 bases between. CDR3 loop: CASSVSGRGTGELFF. The CDR3 nucleotides read TGTGCCAGCAGCGTTTCAGGGCGTGGGACCGGGGAGCTGTTTTTT.

The chain uses TRBV7-2 and TRBJ2-5, with D maybe TRBD2 (6 bases). Germline-derived CDR1 and CDR2 are SGHTA and FQGNSA. The CDR3 sequence is 13 residues long. V dropped 6 bases and J dropped 7 bases, with 15 bases sitting between them. The CDR3 spells CASREGPQGTQYF. The CDR3 region has the DNA TGTGCCAGCAGGGAGGGCCCGCAGGGGACCCAGTACTTC.

The gene calls are TRBV28 and TRBJ2-5, with 8 bases that match TRBD2. Looked up from germline, CDR1 is MDHEN and CDR2 is SYDVKM. This CDR3 is built from 19 residues. J gave up 4 bases and V 2 bases, and 18 bases lay outside the gene matches. CDR3 nucleotides: TGTGCCAGCAGTTTAGGAGAGCGGGAGTTATTTTCTGAGAGAGAGACCCAGTACTTC. It translates to CASSLGERELFSERETQYF.

V and J are TRBV3-1 and TRBJ1-2; D gene uncertain. CDR1 and CDR2 from the germline V gene are LGHDT and YNNKEL (reference sequence). This CDR3 is built from 13 residues. The V end lost 4 bases, the J end lost 4 bases, and 10 bases lay between the germline ends. Written as DNA, the CDR3 is TGTGCCAGCAGCCCCTCACTCGGCTATGGCTACACCTTC. Translation: CASSPSLGYGYTF.

The CDR3 bases are TGTGCCAGTAGTTTGGGGGACAGGGGGTTGTTCGCTGAAGCTTTCTTT. Residues: CASSLGDRGLFAEAFF. The genes are TRBV19 and TRBJ1-1; 11 nucleotides line up with TRBD1. The CDR3 extends over 16 amino acids. In germline, CDR1 is LNHDA, CDR2 SQIVND (reference sequence). J gave up 6 bases and V 5 bases, and 11 bases lay outside the gene matches.

This clonotype showed up just a few times. The rearrangement links TRBV10-3 to TRBJ2-7; tentatively, D is TRBD2 (6 bases). Germline-derived CDR1 and CDR2 are ENHRY and SYGVKD. V shed 6 bases and J shed 6 bases, with 12 bases lying between them. This CDR3 comprises 12 residues. CDR3 sequence (DNA): TGTGCCATCAGGGAGGGGTACAGCGAGCAGTACTTC. Its protein product is CAIREGYSEQYF.

The chain has TRBV5-1 and TRBJ2-7; D tentatively fits TRBD1 or TRBD2 (7 bases each). This CDR3 has 19 amino acids. Per germline, CDR1 SGHRS and CDR2 YFSETQ. V lost 0 bases, J lost 4 bases, and 26 bases lay in between. DNA of the CDR3: TGCGCCAGCAGCTTGGCCCCCCCGAGGGGACAGCGAGCGGGATACGAGCAGTACTTC. Its protein is CASSLAPPRGQRAGYEQYF.

The CDR3 here is CASSLDNRANYGYTF. The DNA for the CDR3 is TGCGCCAGCAGCTTGGATAACAGGGCGAACTATGGCTACACCTTC. The chain is built from TRBV5-1 and TRBJ1-2; weak D call: TRBD1 (6 bases). This CDR3 spans 15 amino acids. Looked up from germline, CDR1 is SGHRS and CDR2 is YFSETQ. V shed 0 bases and J shed 2 bases, with 11 bases lying between them.

This clonotype was seen more than once but under ten times. The V and J genes are TRBV5-6 and TRBJ2-1; D is undetermined. Trimming pared 2 bases from V and 7 bases from J, leaving 10 bases between. The germline CDR1 and CDR2 sequences are SGHDT and YYEEEE. CDR3 length equals 13 residues. This chain's CDR3 is CASSFQIGNEQFF. The CDR3 bases are TGTGCCAGCAGCTTTCAGATTGGAAATGAGCAGTTCTTC.

This clonotype was picked up a small number of times. The chain recombines TRBV20-1 with TRBJ2-1; 13 bases line up with TRBD2. Germline lookup yields CDR1 DFQATT and CDR2 SNEGSKA (reference sequence). CDR3 length: 18 amino acids. J gave up 8 bases and V 3 bases, and 16 bases lay outside the gene matches. The CDR3 nucleotides read TGCAGTGCTAGGGTCGGGACTAGCGGGAACGTACCATTGGATGAGCAGTTCTTC. It is translated as CSARVGTSGNVPLDEQFF.

The sample holds a few counts of this clonotype. This chain links TRBV5-1 with TRBJ2-5; TRBD1 is a possible D gene (6 bases). The CDR3 contains 15 residues. CDR1 is SGHRS, CDR2 YFSETQ, per germline. The V and J ends lost 1 base and 1 base respectively, with 11 bases between them. CDR3 amino acids: CASSLIGQSQETQYF. CDR3 coding DNA: TGCGCCAGCAGCTTGATCGGACAGAGCCAAGAGACCCAGTACTTC.

The CDR3 DNA is TGTGCCACCAGCAGTGGGAGAGTGGGGAATGAGCAGTTCTTC. Its protein is CATSSGRVGNEQFF. This sequence joins TRBV15 and TRBJ2-1, with D possibly TRBD2 on 5 matching bases. Germline-derived CDR1 and CDR2 are LNHNV and YYDKDF (reference sequence). The CDR3 totals 14 residues. V was cut by 3 bases and J by 7 bases, with 13 bases left in between.

This clonotype was observed a handful of times. V and J are TRBV20-1 and TRBJ2-1, with 10 positions matching TRBD2. V shed 1 base, J shed 6 bases, and the junction held 6 bases outside the gene matches. The CDR3 has 15 amino acids. The germline V gene encodes CDR1 DFQATT and CDR2 SNEGSKA (reference sequence). CDR3: CSARVEAGGPNEQFF. The CDR3 nucleotides read TGCAGTGCTAGAGTGGAAGCGGGAGGGCCCAATGAGCAGTTCTTC.

This chain joins TRBV11-2 and TRBJ2-7; D is uncertain. This CDR3 has 14 residues. Trimming removed 0 bases at V and 3 bases at J, with 9 bases between. Germline assignment: CDR1 SGHAT and CDR2 FQNNGV. CDR3 in DNA: TGTGCCAGCAGCTTAGATGGTTTTGTCTACGAGCAGTACTTC. Translating gives CASSLDGFVYEQYF. Complete variable domain (other parts from reference TRBV11-2 and TRBJ2-7): EAGVAQSPRYKIIEKRQSVAFWCNPISGHATLYWYQQILGQGPKLLIQFQNNGVVDDSQLPKDRFSAERLKGVDSTLKIQPAKLEDSAVYLCASSLDGFVYEQYFGPGTRLTVT.